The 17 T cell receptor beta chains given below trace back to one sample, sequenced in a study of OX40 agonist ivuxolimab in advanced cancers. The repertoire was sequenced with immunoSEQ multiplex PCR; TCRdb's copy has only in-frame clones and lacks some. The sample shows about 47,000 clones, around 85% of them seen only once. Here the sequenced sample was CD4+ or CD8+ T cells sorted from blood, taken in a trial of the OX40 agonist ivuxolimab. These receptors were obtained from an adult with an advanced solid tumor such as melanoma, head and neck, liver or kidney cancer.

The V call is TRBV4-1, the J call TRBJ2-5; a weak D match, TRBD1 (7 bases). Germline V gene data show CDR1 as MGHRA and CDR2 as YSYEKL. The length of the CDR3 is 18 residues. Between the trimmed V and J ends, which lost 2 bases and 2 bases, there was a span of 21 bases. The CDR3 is CASSQKGQKGLKQETQYF. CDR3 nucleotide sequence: TGCGCCAGCAGCCAAAAGGGACAGAAGGGACTGAAACAAGAGACCCAGTACTTC.

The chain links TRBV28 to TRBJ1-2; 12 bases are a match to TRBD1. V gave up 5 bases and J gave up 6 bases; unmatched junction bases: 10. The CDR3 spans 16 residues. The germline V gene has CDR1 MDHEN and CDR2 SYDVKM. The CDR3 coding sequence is TGTGCCAGCAGTGACCCCGGGACAGGGGGCGGCGATGGCTACACCTTC. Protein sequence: CASSDPGTGGGDGYTF.

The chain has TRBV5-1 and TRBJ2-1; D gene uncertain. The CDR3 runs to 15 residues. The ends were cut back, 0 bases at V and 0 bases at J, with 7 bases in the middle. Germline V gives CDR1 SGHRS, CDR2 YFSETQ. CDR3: CASSLALSSYNEQFF. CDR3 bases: TGCGCCAGCAGCTTGGCCTTGAGCTCCTACAATGAGCAGTTCTTC.

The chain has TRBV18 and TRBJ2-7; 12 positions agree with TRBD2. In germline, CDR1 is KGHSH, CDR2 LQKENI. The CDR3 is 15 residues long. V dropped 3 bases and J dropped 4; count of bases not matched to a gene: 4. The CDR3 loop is CASSPGLAGSYEQYF. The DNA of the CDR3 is TGTGCCAGCTCACCGGGACTAGCGGGCTCTTACGAGCAGTACTTC.

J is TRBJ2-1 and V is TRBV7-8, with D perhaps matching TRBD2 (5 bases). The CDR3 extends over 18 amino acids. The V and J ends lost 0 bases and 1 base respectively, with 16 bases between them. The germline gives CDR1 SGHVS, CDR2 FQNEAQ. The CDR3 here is CASSLAHLASISYNEQFF. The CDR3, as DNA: TGTGCCAGCAGCTTAGCGCATTTAGCGTCCATTTCCTACAATGAGCAGTTCTTC.

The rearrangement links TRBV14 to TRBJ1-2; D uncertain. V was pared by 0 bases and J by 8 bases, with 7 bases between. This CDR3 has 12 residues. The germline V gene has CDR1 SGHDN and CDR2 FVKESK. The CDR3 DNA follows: TGTGCCAGCAGCCAAGACTGGGAGGGCTACACCTTC. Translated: CASSQDWEGYTF.

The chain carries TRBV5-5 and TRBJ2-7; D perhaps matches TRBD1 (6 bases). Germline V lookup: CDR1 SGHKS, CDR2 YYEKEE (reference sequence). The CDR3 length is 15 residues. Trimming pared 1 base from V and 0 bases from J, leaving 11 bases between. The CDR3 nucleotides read TGTGCCAGCAGCTTGCTAGCAGGGGCCTCCTACGAGCAGTACTTC. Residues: CASSLLAGASYEQYF.

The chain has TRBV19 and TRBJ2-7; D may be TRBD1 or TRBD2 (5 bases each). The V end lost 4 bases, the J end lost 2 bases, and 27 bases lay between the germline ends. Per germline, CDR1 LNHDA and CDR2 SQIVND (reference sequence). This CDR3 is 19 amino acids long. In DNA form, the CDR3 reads TGTGCCAGTAGTACAGCCAGCCGGGACCACACAGCGCCTACCTACGAGCAGTACTTC. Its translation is CASSTASRDHTAPTYEQYF.

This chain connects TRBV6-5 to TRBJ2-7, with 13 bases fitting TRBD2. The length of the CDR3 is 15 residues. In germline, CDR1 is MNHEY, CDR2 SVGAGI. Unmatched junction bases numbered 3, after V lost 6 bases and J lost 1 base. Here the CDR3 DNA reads TGTGCCAGCAGGCGACTAGCGGGAGGTTCCTACGAGCAGTACTTC. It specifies CASRRLAGGSYEQYF.

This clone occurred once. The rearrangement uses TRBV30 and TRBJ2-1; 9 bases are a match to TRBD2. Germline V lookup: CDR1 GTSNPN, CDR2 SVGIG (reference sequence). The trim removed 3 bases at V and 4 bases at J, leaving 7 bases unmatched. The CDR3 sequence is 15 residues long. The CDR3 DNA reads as TGTGCCTGGAGGGAGTTAGCGGGAGAGTACAATGAGCAGTTCTTC. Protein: CAWRELAGEYNEQFF.

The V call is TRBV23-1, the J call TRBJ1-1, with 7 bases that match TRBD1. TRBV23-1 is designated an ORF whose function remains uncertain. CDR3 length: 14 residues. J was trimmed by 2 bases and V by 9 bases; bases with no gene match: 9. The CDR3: CARWDSQYNTEAFF. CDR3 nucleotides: TGCGCCAGATGGGACAGCCAGTATAACACTGAAGCTTTCTTT.

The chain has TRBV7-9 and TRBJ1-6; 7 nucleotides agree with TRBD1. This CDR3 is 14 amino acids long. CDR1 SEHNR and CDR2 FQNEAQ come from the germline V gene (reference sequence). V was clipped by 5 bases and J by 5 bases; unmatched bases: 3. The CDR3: CASSTDRDNSPLHF. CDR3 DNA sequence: TGTGCCAGCAGCACCGACAGGGATAATTCACCCCTCCACTTT.

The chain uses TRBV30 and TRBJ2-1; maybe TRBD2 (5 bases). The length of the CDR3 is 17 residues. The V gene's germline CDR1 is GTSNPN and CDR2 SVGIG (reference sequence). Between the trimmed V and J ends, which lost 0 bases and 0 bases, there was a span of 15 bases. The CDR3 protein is CAWSVLVRGSSYNEQFF. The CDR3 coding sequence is TGTGCCTGGAGTGTACTCGTCCGGGGAAGCTCCTACAATGAGCAGTTCTTC.

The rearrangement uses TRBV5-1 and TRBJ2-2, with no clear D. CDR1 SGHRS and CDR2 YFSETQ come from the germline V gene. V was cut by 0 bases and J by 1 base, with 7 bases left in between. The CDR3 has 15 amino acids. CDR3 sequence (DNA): TGCGCCAGCAGCTTGGGACATGGGAACACCGGGGAGCTGTTTTTT. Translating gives CASSLGHGNTGELFF.

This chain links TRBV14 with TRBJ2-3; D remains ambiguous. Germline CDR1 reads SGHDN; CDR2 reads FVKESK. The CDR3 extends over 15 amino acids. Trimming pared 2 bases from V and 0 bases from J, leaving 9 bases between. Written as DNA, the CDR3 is TGTGCCAGCAGCCAAAACTCCGGAAGCACAGATACGCAGTATTTT. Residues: CASSQNSGSTDTQYF.

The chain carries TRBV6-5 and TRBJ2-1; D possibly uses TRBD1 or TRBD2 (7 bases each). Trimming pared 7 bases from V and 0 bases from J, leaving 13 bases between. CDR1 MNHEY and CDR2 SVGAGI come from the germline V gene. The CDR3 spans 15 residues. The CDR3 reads CASKRGQSSYNEQFF. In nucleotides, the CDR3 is TGTGCCAGCAAGCGGGGACAGAGCTCCTACAATGAGCAGTTCTTC.

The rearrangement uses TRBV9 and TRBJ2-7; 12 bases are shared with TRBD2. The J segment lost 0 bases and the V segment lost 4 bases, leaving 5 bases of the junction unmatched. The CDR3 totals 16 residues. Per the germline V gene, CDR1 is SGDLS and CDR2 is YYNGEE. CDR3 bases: TGTGCCAGCAGCCCTTCTAGCGGGAGGGTCTCCTACGAGCAGTACTTC. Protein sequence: CASSPSSGRVSYEQYF.